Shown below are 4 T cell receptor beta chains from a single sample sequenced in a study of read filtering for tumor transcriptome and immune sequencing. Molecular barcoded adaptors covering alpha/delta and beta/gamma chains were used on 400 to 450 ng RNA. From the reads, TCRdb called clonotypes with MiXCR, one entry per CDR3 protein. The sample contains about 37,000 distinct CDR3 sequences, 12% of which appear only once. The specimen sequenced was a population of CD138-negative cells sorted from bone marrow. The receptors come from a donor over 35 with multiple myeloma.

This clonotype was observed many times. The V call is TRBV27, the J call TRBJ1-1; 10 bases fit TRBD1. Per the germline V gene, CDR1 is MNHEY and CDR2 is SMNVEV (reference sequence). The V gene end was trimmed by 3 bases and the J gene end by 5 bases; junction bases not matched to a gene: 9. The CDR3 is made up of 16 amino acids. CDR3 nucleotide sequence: TGTGCCAGCAGTTTGGCCGGGACAGGGGTAGAAACTGAAGCTTTCTTT. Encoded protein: CASSLAGTGVETEAFF.

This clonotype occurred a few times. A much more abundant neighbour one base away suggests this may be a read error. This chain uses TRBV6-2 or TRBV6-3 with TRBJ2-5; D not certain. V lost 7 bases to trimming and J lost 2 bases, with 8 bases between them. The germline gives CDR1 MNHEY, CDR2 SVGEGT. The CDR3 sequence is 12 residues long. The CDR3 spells CASKRPQETQYF. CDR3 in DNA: TGTGCCAGCAAACGTCCGCAAGAGACCCAGTACTTC.

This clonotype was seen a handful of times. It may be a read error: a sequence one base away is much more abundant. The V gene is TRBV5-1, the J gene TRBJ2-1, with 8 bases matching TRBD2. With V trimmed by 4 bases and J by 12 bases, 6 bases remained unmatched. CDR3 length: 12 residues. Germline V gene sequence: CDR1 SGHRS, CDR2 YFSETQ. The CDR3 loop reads CASSLSGVVQFF. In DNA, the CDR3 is TGCGCCAGCAGCCTTAGCGGGGTTGTGCAGTTCTTC.

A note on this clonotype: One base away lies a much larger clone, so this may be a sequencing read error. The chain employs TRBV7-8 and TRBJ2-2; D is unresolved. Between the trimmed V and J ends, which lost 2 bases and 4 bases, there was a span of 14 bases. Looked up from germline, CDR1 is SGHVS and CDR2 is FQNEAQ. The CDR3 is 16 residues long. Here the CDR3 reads CASSLSWSGGTGELFF. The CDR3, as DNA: TGTGCCAGCAGCTTAAGTTGGTCCGGCGGCACCGGGGAGCTGTTTTTT.